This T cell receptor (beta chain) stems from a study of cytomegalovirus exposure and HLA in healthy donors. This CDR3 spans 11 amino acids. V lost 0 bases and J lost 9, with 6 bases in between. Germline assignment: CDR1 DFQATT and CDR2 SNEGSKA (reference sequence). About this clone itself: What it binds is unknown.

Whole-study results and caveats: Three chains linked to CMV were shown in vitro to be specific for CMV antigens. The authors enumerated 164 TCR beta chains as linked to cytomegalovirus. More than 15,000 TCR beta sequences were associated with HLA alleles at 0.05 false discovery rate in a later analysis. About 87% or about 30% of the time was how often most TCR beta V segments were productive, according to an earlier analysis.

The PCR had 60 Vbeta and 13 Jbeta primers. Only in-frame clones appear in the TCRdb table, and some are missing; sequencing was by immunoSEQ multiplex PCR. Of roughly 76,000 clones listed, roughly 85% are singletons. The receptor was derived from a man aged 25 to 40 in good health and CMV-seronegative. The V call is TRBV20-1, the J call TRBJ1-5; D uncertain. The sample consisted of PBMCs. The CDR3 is CSARDRGPQHF. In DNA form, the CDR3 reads TGCAGTGCTAGAGATAGAGGGCCCCAGCATTTT.